This TCR beta chain was sequenced for a study of blood T cell repertoires in COVID-19. In the original analysis: Reference gene primer amplification gave estimated nucleated cell counts. Produced via immunoSEQ multiplex PCR; TCRdb's table is partial and in-frame only. The DNA was the basis for D and trimming; V, J and clone size are from that table. The sample records a few hundred thousand clones, approximately 84% being singletons. Looked up from germline, CDR1 is SGHTA and CDR2 is FQGNSA. This CDR3 has 14 residues. V shed 6 bases and J 6 bases; nucleotides not matched to a gene: 7. Each participant's cohort was designated according to participant-reported clinical history. Among Cohort 3 donors, those recovered had two negative PCRs, clearance, or symptom resolution.

This clonotype originated in a man aged 50 to 60 who had recovered from COVID-19. Sequencing was done on a sample of PBMCs or T cells enriched from blood (not recorded which). J is TRBJ2-3 and V is TRBV7-2; 9 nucleotides line up with TRBD1. This CDR3 is CASSKQGAGDTQYF. DNA of the CDR3: TGTGCCAGCAGTAAACAGGGGGCGGGGGATACGCAGTATTTT.